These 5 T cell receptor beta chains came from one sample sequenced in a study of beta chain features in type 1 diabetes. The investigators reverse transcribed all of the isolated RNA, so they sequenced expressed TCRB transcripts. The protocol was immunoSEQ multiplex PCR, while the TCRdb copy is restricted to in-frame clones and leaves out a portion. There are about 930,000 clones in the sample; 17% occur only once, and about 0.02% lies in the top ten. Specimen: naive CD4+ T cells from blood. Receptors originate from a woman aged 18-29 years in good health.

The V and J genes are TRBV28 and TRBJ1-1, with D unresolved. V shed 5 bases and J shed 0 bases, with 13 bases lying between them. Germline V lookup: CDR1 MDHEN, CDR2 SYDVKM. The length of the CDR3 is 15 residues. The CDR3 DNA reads TGTGCCAGCAGTACCGCGACATTCATGAACACTGAAGCTTTCTTT. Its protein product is CASSTATFMNTEAFF.

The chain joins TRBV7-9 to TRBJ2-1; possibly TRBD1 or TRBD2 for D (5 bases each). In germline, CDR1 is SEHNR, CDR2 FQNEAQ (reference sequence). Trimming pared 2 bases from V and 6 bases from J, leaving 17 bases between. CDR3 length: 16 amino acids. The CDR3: CASSLPGRRGPNEQFF. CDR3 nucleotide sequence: TGTGCCAGCAGCTTACCGGGACGGCGAGGCCCCAATGAGCAGTTCTTC.

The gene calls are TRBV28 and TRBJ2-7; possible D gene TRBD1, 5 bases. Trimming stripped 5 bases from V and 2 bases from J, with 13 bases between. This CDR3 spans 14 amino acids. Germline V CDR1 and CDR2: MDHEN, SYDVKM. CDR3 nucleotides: TGTGCCAGCAGTCGCGGACAATCTCCCTACGAGCAGTACTTC. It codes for CASSRGQSPYEQYF.

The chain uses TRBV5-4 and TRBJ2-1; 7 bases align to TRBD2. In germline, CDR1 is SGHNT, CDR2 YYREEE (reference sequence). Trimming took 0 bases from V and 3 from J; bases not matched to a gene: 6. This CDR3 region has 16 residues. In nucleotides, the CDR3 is TGTGCCAGCAGCTTGGGATACGGGACTAACTACAATGAGCAGTTCTTC. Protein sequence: CASSLGYGTNYNEQFF.

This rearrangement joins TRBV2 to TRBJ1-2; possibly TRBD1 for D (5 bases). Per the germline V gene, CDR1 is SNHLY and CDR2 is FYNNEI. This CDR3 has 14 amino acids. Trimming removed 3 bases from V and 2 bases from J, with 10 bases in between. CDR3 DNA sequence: TGTGCCAGCAGTGACGGGGACGGGAACTATGGCTACACCTTC. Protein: CASSDGDGNYGYTF.